This TCR beta chain was sequenced in a study of blood T cell repertoires in COVID-19. The assay was immunoSEQ multiplex PCR, and TCRdb's table has in-frame clones only and misses some. The data show roughly 160,000 clones, with 88% seen just once and around 25% held by the top ten. Germline lookup yields CDR1 LGHDT and CDR2 YNNKEL (reference sequence). The CDR3 covers 15 residues. The V and J ends lost 0 bases and 6 bases, in that order; junction bases with no gene match: 4. The TCR was taken from a man in his 60s with acute or convalescent COVID-19. Sequenced: peripheral blood. The chain recombines TRBV3-1 (or the pseudogene TRBV3-2) with TRBJ2-1; 8 positions match TRBD1. The CDR3 DNA is TGTGCCAGCAGCCAAGACAGGGGGCTTGGCAATGAGCAGTTCTTC. Its protein is CASSQDRGLGNEQFF.